Below, 6 T cell receptor beta chains from the same sample are listed, as sequenced in a study of blood T cells in healthy people across ages. Using a J-beta primer mix together with a sample-barcoded 5' primer, a second PCR was run for about 6 to 11 cycles. TCRdb reprocessed the 5' RACE reads via MiXCR and lists one record per CDR3 protein. The sample gives 1.8 million or so distinct CDR3 sequences, 39% of which show up once; 20% to 25% is in the top ten. The sequencing sample was made of blood. The receptors shown here come from a human donor in good health.

This clonotype was observed a few times. The CDR3 DNA reads as TGTGCCACCAGCAGAGGGGACAGTTCTGGCTACACCTTC. It codes for CATSRGDSSGYTF. The chain carries TRBV15 and TRBJ1-2; TRBD1 matches 7 bases. V dropped 1 base and J dropped 7; count of bases not matched to a gene: 3. The V gene's germline CDR1 is LNHNV and CDR2 YYDKDF (reference sequence). The CDR3 is made up of 13 amino acids.

This clonotype was picked up a small number of times. The gene calls are TRBV5-1 and TRBJ2-1; D not certain. Germline CDR1 is SGHRS and CDR2 is YFSETQ. The V end was cut by 7 bases, the J end by 5 bases, with 16 bases between. The CDR3 consists of 14 residues. The CDR3 is CASSPGRQDNEQFF. The CDR3 DNA sequence: TGCGCCAGCTCCCCTGGGCGGCAAGACAATGAGCAGTTCTTC.

V usage is TRBV7-9 and J usage is TRBJ2-7, with TRBD1 identical over 9 bases. Germline lookup yields CDR1 SEHNR and CDR2 FQNEAQ (reference sequence). The trim removed 1 base at V and 7 bases at J, leaving 8 bases unmatched. This CDR3 has 15 residues. CDR3 region: CASSLGDRDINEQYF. Here the CDR3 DNA reads TGTGCCAGCAGCTTAGGGGACAGGGACATTAATGAGCAGTACTTC.

The chain carries TRBV6-5 and TRBJ1-6; 10 bases fit TRBD1. Germline V CDR1 and CDR2: MNHEY, SVGAGI. V lost 5 bases, J lost 5 bases, and 6 bases stayed unmatched. The CDR3 is made up of 16 amino acids. Here the CDR3 DNA reads TGTGCCAGCAGTCCCCGGGACAGGGGAGATAATTCACCCCTCCACTTT. This gives the protein CASSPRDRGDNSPLHF.

This clonotype turned up a few times. The chain combines TRBV11-1 with TRBJ2-1; perhaps D is TRBD1 or TRBD2 (6 bases each). The germline CDR1 and CDR2 sequences are SGHAT and FQDESV (reference sequence). This CDR3 is 15 amino acids long. V gave up 1 base and J gave up 9 bases, with 16 bases separating them. The CDR3 here is CASSLDGGTQSEQFF. The CDR3 nucleotides read TGTGCCAGCAGCTTAGACGGGGGCACCCAATCTGAGCAGTTCTTC.

The chain joins TRBV7-2 to TRBJ2-5; no reliable D call. Matching the DNA end better, TRBJ2-7 makes the J call doubtful. The germline V gene encodes CDR1 SGHTA and CDR2 FQGNSA. This CDR3 comprises 15 residues. The CDR3 DNA is TGTGCCAGCAGCCTGATAGCCTTAGGGAACTACGAGCAGTACTTC. Residues: CASSLIALGNYEQYF.